This is a list of T cell receptor beta chains from one sample in a study of a mutant IDH1 vaccine in newly diagnosed glioma. Sequencing was performed with immunoSEQ multiplex PCR; in TCRdb, only in-frame clones are kept and a portion is missing. This sample yields tens of thousands of clones, of which 80% are seen a single time; 7% to 10% belongs to the top ten. These TCRs are of unknown antigen specificity. Specimen: PBMCs, collected from a glioma patient whose treatment included an IDH1 peptide vaccine. Receptors were obtained from a woman aged 18-29 years with glioma. The CDR3 runs from the conserved cysteine through the conserved F or W. A D gene is named only where the DNA matches it firmly. Not every row has a clone size; where given, it reads once, few, many or a size class.

v_call	d_call	j_call	clone_size	cdr3_aa	cdr3_nt
TRBV2	TRBD1	TRBJ2-7	few	CASSHGDRGQGNEQYF	TGTGCCAGCAGTCACGGGGACAGGGGGCAAGGTAACGAGCAGTACTTC
TRBV19	TRBD1	TRBJ2-7	once	CASSFGTGDYEQYF	TGTGCCAGTAGTTTCGGGACAGGGGACTACGAGCAGTACTTC
TRBV29-1	.	TRBJ1-1	.	CSGVQGGYTEAFF	TGCAGCGGGGTACAGGGTGGATACACTGAAGCTTTCTTT
TRBV5-6	TRBD1	TRBJ2-3	.	CASNRDRGNSATDTQYF	TGTGCCAGCAACCGGGACAGGGGGAATAGCGCTACAGATACGCAGTATTTT
TRBV7-9	TRBD1	TRBJ1-3	.	CASVGGQGINPNTIYF	TGTGCCAGCGTGGGGGGACAGGGGATAAATCCGAACACCATATATTTT
TRBV5-4	.	TRBJ1-2	.	CASSLDGGRGYGYTF	TGTGCCAGCAGCTTGGATGGGGGGCGCGGCTATGGCTACACCTTC
TRBV14	.	TRBJ1-2	.	CASSLGANYGYTF	TGTGCCAGCAGCCTCGGGGCGAACTATGGCTACACCTTC
TRBV7-9	TRBD1	TRBJ1-2	.	CASRRETRGLDYGYTF	TGTGCCAGCAGAAGAGAAACCAGGGGGCTCGACTATGGCTACACCTTC
TRBV19	.	TRBJ1-2	.	CASSIIPGKDYGYTF	TGTGCCAGTAGTATAATTCCAGGGAAGGACTATGGCTACACCTTC
TRBV30	TRBD1	TRBJ1-1	few	CAWSDQWTGGVGEAFF	TGTGCCTGGAGTGACCAGTGGACAGGGGGGGTGGGTGAAGCTTTCTTT
TRBV5-1	.	TRBJ2-5	.	CASSYGETQYF	TGCGCCAGCAGCTATGGGGAGACCCAGTACTTC
TRBV18	.	TRBJ2-7	few	CASSPLDQQYF	TGTGCCAGCTCACCACTGGACCAGCAGTACTTC
TRBV7-2	.	TRBJ2-2	.	CASSFVYRSVAGELFF	TGTGCCAGCAGCTTTGTGTACAGGTCGGTCGCCGGGGAGCTGTTTTTT
TRBV4-3	.	TRBJ1-5	.	CASSQDLVVYQPQHF	TGCGCCAGCAGCCAAGATCTCGTCGTATATCAGCCCCAGCATTTT
TRBV28	TRBD2	TRBJ2-1	.	CASSSAGAGEQFF	TGTGCCAGCAGCTCCGCCGGAGCGGGGGAGCAGTTCTTC
TRBV7-2	.	TRBJ2-1	.	CASSLVMGSSYNEQFF	TGTGCCAGCAGCTTAGTTATGGGTAGCTCCTACAATGAGCAGTTCTTC
TRBV7-2	TRBD2	TRBJ2-7	.	CASSTLAGLYEQYF	TGTGCCAGCAGTACTCTAGCGGGGCTCTACGAGCAGTACTTC
TRBV25-1	TRBD1	TRBJ1-4	.	CASSEMISTGFSEKLFF	TGTGCCAGCAGTGAAATGATATCGACAGGGTTTTCTGAAAAACTGTTTTTT
TRBV7-9	.	TRBJ1-4	.	CASRQGANEKLFF	TGTGCCAGCAGACAGGGAGCTAATGAAAAACTGTTTTTT
TRBV4-1	.	TRBJ1-5	few	CASTLNGLSNQPQHF	TGCGCCAGCACCTTGAACGGCCTATCTAATCAGCCCCAGCATTTT
TRBV11-2	.	TRBJ2-2	.	CASSPPASAGELFF	TGTGCCAGCAGCCCCCCCGCATCGGCCGGGGAGCTGTTTTTT
TRBV7-3	.	TRBJ1-2	.	CASSLTSGSEGYTF	TGTGCCAGCAGCTTAACGTCGGGCAGTGAGGGCTACACCTTC
TRBV6-5	.	TRBJ2-7	.	CASSRGGSSYEQYF	TGTGCCAGCAGTCGGGGAGGAAGCTCCTACGAGCAGTACTTC
TRBV7-9	.	TRBJ2-5	.	CASSLGNGETQYF	TGTGCCAGCAGCTTAGGCAACGGCGAGACCCAGTACTTC
TRBV14	TRBD2	TRBJ2-1	.	CASSQGLAGVNEQFF	TGTGCCAGCAGCCAAGGACTAGCGGGAGTCAATGAGCAGTTCTTC
TRBV19	.	TRBJ1-1	.	CASSSDRGTEAFF	TGTGCCAGTAGTAGCGATCGGGGCACTGAAGCTTTCTTT
TRBV7-9	TRBD2	TRBJ2-2	once	CASIIAGGITGELFF	TGTGCCAGCATTATAGCGGGAGGGATCACCGGGGAGCTGTTTTTT
TRBV6-6	TRBD1	TRBJ2-7	.	CASNLRDRGAHEQYF	TGTGCCAGCAACCTCCGGGACAGGGGAGCCCACGAGCAGTACTTC
TRBV27	.	TRBJ2-7	.	CASSSTGFSYEQYF	TGTGCCAGCAGTTCGACAGGATTCTCCTACGAGCAGTACTTC
TRBV7-2	TRBD1	TRBJ2-7	.	CASSLGNSGQGADEQYF	TGTGCCAGCAGCTTAGGGAATTCCGGACAGGGGGCTGACGAGCAGTACTTC
TRBV2	.	TRBJ2-7	.	CASNEQGPSEQYF	TGTGCCAGCAACGAACAGGGTCCGAGCGAGCAGTACTTC
TRBV15	TRBD1	TRBJ1-1	.	CATSMDRWGGEAFF	TGTGCCACCAGCATGGACAGGTGGGGAGGTGAAGCTTTCTTT
TRBV4-1	.	TRBJ1-2	.	CASSQPETGNYGYTF	TGCGCCAGCAGCCAACCCGAAACAGGGAACTATGGCTACACCTTC
TRBV15	TRBD1	TRBJ1-5	.	CATSGWGGRRDSLNQPQHF	TGTGCCACCAGCGGATGGGGAGGCAGACGGGACAGCCTTAATCAGCCCCAGCATTTT
TRBV4-1	.	TRBJ2-5	.	CASSQEHSLRETQYF	TGCGCCAGCAGCCAAGAACACTCCCTGAGGGAGACCCAGTACTTC
TRBV30	TRBD1	TRBJ1-4	.	CAWTNGAGGNEKLFF	TGTGCCTGGACCAACGGTGCAGGGGGTAATGAAAAACTGTTTTTT
TRBV27	.	TRBJ1-5	once	CASSRYNQPQHF	TGTGCCAGCAGCCGATACAATCAGCCCCAGCATTTT
TRBV28	TRBD2	TRBJ2-4	.	CASRGVAGSLAKNIQYF	TGTGCCAGCAGAGGGGTAGCGGGGTCACTAGCCAAAAACATTCAGTACTTC
TRBV28	.	TRBJ2-1	.	CASSLGLRPEQFF	TGTGCCAGCAGCCTCGGACTACGTCCCGAGCAGTTCTTC
TRBV7-2	TRBD2	TRBJ2-5	.	CASSPLGAGRETQYF	TGTGCCAGCAGCCCCCTGGGAGCGGGAAGAGAGACCCAGTACTTC
TRBV25-1	.	TRBJ2-1	.	CASARTRASEQFF	TGTGCCAGCGCGAGAACCCGAGCAAGTGAGCAGTTCTTC
TRBV29-1	.	TRBJ2-3	.	CSVGHLDTQYF	TGCAGCGTTGGCCATCTAGATACGCAGTATTTT
TRBV27	TRBD2	TRBJ2-5	.	CASSTGTSGSHGETQYF	TGTGCCAGCAGCACCGGGACTAGCGGGAGCCATGGGGAGACCCAGTACTTC